This TCR beta chain was profiled in a study of T-cell memory formation after mild COVID-19. Study-level results: Some responding clones appeared in pre-infection memory, suggesting cross-reactive memory joined.

Of note for this clonotype: Its antigen is not known.

MiXCR, run by TCRdb on the 5' RACE reads, gives a single entry per CDR3 protein. The sample includes around 530,000 distinct CDR3 sequences, about a fifth of them seen just once. The receptor was derived from an adult woman who had mild COVID-19 (a few samples of this study predate the infection). Cell type and time point are not known. Sequencing input: PBMCs or a T cell subset sorted from them (not recorded which).

This CDR3 is CATSGGSTDTQYF. CDR3 DNA sequence: TGTGCCACCAGTGGAGGGAGCACAGATACGCAGTATTTT. V is TRBV24-1 and J is TRBJ2-3; TRBD2 is a possible D gene (5 bases). The CDR3 runs 13 residues. V gave up 5 bases and J gave up 0 bases, with 5 bases separating them. CDR1 and CDR2 (germline): KGHDR, SFDVKD.